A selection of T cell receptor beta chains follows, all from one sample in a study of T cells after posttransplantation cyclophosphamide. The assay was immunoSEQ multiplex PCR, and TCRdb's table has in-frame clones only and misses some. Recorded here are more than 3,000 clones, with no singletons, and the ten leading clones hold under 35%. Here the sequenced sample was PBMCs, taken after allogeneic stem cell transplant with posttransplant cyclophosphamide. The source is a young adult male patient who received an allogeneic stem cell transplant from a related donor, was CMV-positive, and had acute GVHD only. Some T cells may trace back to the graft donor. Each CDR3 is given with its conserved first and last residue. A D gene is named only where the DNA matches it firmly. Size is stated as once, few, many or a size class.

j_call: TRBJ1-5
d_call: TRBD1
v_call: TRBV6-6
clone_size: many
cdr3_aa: CASSRTGRDQPQHF
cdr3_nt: TGTGCCAGCAGCCGGACAGGGCGAGATCAGCCCCAGCATTTT

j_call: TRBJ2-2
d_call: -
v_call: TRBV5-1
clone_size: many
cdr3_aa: CASSADPGVGLFF
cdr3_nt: TGCGCCAGCAGCGCAGATCCAGGGGTCGGGCTGTTTTTT

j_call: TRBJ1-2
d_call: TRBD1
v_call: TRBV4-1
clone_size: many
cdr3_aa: CASSQAQGAPTNYGYTF
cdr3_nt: TGCGCCAGCAGCCAAGCCCAGGGGGCCCCTACTAACTATGGCTACACCTTC

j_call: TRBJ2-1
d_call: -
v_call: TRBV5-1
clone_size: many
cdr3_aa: CASSLAGGASYEQFF
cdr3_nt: TGCGCCAGCAGCTTGGCTGGAGGGGCCAGCTATGAGCAGTTCTTC

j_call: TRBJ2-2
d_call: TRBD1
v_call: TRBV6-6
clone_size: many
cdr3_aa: CANRDRNTGELFF
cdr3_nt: TGTGCCAACAGGGACAGAAACACCGGGGAGCTGTTTTTT

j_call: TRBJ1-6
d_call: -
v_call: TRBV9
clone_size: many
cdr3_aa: CASSSNRSPLHF
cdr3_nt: TGTGCCAGCAGCTCAAATAGATCACCCCTCCACTTT

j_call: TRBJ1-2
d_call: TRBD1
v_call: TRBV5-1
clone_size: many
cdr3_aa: CASSLDRDYGYTF
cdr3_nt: TGCGCCAGCAGCCTAGACAGGGACTATGGCTACACCTTC

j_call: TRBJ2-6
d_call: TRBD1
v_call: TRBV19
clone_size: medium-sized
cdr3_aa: CASSPDRRAFSGANVLTF
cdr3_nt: TGTGCCAGTAGCCCGGACAGGCGGGCCTTCTCTGGGGCCAACGTCCTGACTTTC

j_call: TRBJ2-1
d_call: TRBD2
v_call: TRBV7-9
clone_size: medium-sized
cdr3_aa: CASSAPGTSGYNEQFF
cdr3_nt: TGTGCCAGCAGCGCCCCCGGGACTAGCGGATACAATGAGCAGTTCTTC

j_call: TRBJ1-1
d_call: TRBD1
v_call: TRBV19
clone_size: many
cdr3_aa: CASSRQGDGDTEAFF
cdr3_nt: TGTGCCAGTAGTCGGCAGGGGGATGGCGACACTGAAGCTTTCTTT

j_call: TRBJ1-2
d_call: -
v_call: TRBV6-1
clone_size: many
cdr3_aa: CASSLTGPYTF
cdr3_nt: TGTGCCAGCAGTTTAACAGGTCCGTACACCTTC

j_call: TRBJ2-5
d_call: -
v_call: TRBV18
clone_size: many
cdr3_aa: CASSPDTVKETQYF
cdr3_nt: TGTGCCAGCTCGCCTGATACAGTGAAAGAGACCCAGTACTTC

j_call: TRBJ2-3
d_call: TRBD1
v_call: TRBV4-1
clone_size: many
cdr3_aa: CASSRTGITDTQYF
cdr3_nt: TGCGCCAGCAGTCGGACAGGAATCACAGATACGCAGTATTTT

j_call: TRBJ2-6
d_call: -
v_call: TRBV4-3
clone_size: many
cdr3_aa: CASSQDWRAGANVLTF
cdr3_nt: TGCGCCAGCAGCCAAGATTGGAGGGCTGGGGCCAACGTCCTGACTTTC

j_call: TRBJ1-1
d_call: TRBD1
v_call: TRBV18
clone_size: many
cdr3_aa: CASSPVPGQGLFGTEAFF
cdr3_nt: TGTGCCAGCTCACCAGTCCCGGGACAGGGTCTATTCGGGACTGAAGCTTTCTTT